This T cell receptor (beta chain) was profiled in a study of cytomegalovirus exposure and HLA in healthy donors. With 60 Vbeta and 13 Jbeta primers, the PCR was carried out. Clones were read by immunoSEQ multiplex PCR, and TCRdb kept only the in-frame ones, dropping some. The table records some 180,000 clones, roughly 74% of them present only once. Germline trimming cut 11 bases from V and 4 bases from J; bases unmatched to any gene: 11. The CDR3 has 14 residues. The germline V gene encodes CDR1 SNHLY and CDR2 FYNNEI. The chain joins TRBV2 to TRBJ2-1, with 7 bases lining up with TRBD1. Sequenced sample: PBMCs. This clonotype originated in a woman aged 25 to 39 in good health and CMV-seropositive. CDR3: CARSGDRSYNEQFF. The CDR3 DNA sequence: TGTGCCCGAAGTGGGGACAGAAGTTACAATGAGCAGTTCTTC.